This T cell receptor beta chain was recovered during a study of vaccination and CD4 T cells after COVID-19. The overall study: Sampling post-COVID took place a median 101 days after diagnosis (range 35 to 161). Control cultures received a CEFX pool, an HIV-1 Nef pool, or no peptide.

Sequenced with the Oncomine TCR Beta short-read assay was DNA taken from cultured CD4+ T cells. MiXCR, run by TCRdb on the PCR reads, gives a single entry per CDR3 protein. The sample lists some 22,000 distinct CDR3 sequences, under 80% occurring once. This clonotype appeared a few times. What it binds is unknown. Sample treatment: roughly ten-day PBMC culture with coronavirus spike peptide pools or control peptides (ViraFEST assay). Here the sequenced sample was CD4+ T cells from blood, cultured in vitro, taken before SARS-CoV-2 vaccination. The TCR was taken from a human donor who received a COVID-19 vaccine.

For the CDR3, the DNA is TGTGCCAGCAGCTCCCAGCGATCCACAGATACGCAGTATTTT. Translating it yields CASSSQRSTDTQYF. The chain combines TRBV7-2 with TRBJ2-3, with D uncertain. V gave up 4 bases and J gave up 2 bases, with 10 bases separating them. CDR3 size: 14 residues. Germline V gene data show CDR1 as SGHTA and CDR2 as FQGNSA. Looking up the rest from reference TRBV7-2 and TRBJ2-3 gives the full variable domain: GAGVSQSPSNKVTEKGKDVELRCDPISGHTALYWYRQSLGQGLEFLIYFQGNSAPDKSGLPSDRFSAERTGGSVSTLTIQRTQQEDSAVYLCASSSQRSTDTQYFGPGTRLTVL.